This TCR beta chain was recovered during a study of T cell changes during pregnancy in multiple sclerosis. Using immunoSEQ multiplex PCR, the repertoire was profiled, and TCRdb retains in-frame clones only, with some absent. Counted here are approximately 90,000 clones, roughly 90% occurring once; the ten biggest clones make up roughly 0.91%. The germline CDR1 and CDR2 sequences are MNHEY and SVGAGI. The CDR3 totals 16 residues. The J segment lost 1 base and the V segment lost 2 bases, leaving 0 bases of the junction unmatched. This receptor was obtained from a female donor with multiple sclerosis, enrolled in a pregnancy study. This sequence joins TRBV6-5 and TRBJ2-3; 13 nucleotides match TRBD2. Sequencing used peripheral blood, obtained before pregnancy. The CDR3 nucleotides are TGTGCCAGCAGTTACGGGACTAGCGGGGGCACAGATACGCAGTATTTT. Residues: CASSYGTSGGTDTQYF.